This T cell receptor beta chain comes out of a study of T cells in Graves' hyperthyroidism and ophthalmopathy. Newly diagnosed patients aged 18 to 65 had hyperthyroidism of under 2 months' duration. Thyroid ultrasound and orbital computed tomography, with clinical symptoms and serum thyroxine and TRAb, informed diagnoses. The investigators amplified TCR beta CDR3 regions from RNA transcripts. RT-PCR in the first round (using the HTBI primer set) targeted the TCR CDR3. In TCRdb, the multiplex PCR reads were re-called with MiXCR into one record per CDR3 protein. The sample yields some 500,000 distinct CDR3 sequences, approximately 14% seen once. This clonotype was picked up many times. This CDR3 has 13 residues. V lost 11 bases and J lost 4; bases outside the gene matches: 9.

The sample consisted of blood. The chain recombines TRBV12-3 or TRBV12-4 with TRBJ2-3; 7 bases map to TRBD2. This TCR came from a woman aged 18-29 years with Graves' hyperthyroidism. The CDR3 bases are TGTGCCCAAACCCGGGGGGAGGCAGATACGCAGTATTTT. This sequence encodes CAQTRGEADTQYF.